The T cell receptor (beta chain) described here comes from a study of vaccination and CD4 T cells after COVID-19. Sequenced with the Oncomine TCR Beta short-read assay was DNA taken from cultured CD4+ T cells. TCRdb reprocessed the PCR reads with MiXCR, giving one entry per CDR3 protein. This table holds 15,000 to 25,000 distinct CDR3 sequences, about 38% found once. Of note for this clonotype: What it recognizes is unknown.

The V end lost 5 bases, the J end lost 0 bases, and 13 bases lay between the germline ends. This CDR3 is 16 amino acids long. Germline CDR1 SNHLY, CDR2 FYNNEI. The treatment here: roughly ten-day PBMC culture with coronavirus spike peptide pools or control peptides (ViraFEST assay). After expanding antigen-specific T cells with peptide pools, ViraFEST sequenced their TCRs. The receptor's source is a human donor with COVID-19. Sequencing used cultured CD4+ T cells from blood. The chain is built from TRBV2 and TRBJ1-4; no clear D gene. CDR3 loop: CASSLRRGATNEKLFF. The CDR3 DNA sequence: TGTGCCAGCAGTCTTCGTCGCGGGGCAACTAATGAAAAACTGTTTTTT.